Sequencing of this TCR beta chain was carried out in a study of cytomegalovirus exposure and HLA in healthy donors. The CDR3 runs 15 residues. Between the trimmed V and J ends, which lost 0 bases and 4 bases, there was a span of 9 bases. The germline V gene encodes CDR1 SGHVS and CDR2 FNYEAQ. This table comes from immunoSEQ multiplex PCR, and its TCRdb copy is limited to in-frame clones, with some not included. Here the sample spans 100,000 to 150,000 clones, about 83% being singletons. Sequenced: PBMCs. This chain uses TRBV7-6 with TRBJ1-4, with D possibly being TRBD1 (6 bases). The receptor's source is a man aged 18 to 30 in good health and CMV-seronegative. The DNA for the CDR3 is TGTGCCAGCAGCTTAGCGGGGGCTAGTAATGAAAAACTGTTTTTT. The encoded protein is CASSLAGASNEKLFF.